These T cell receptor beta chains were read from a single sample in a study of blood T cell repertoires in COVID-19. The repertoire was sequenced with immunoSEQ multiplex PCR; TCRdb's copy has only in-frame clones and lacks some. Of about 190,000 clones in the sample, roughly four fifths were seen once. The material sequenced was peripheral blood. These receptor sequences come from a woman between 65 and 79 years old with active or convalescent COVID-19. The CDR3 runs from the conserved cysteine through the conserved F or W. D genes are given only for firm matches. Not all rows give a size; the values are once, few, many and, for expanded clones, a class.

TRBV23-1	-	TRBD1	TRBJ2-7	TGCGCCAGCAGTCCTGGGTCCCTGCGGGACAGGCGCGGCTCCTACGAGCAGTACTTC	CASSPGSLRDRRGSYEQYF
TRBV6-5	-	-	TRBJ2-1	TGTGCCAGCAGTCGCCGGGGGGCGTACAATGGGCAGTTCTTC	CASSRRGAYNGQFF
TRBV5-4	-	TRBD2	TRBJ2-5	TGTGCCAGCAGCCCCGGAGCTAGCGGGCTCCAAGAGACCCAGTACTTC	CASSPGASGLQETQYF
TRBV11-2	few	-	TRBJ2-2	TGTGCCAGCAGCTACACGAACACCGGGGAGCTGTTTTTT	CASSYTNTGELFF
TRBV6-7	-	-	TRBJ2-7	TGTGCCAGCAGTCTACGGTGGTACGAGCAGTACTTC	CASSLRWYEQYF
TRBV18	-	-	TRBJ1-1	TGTGCCAGCTCAACCCCGAGTACTGAAGCTTTCTTT	CASSTPSTEAFF
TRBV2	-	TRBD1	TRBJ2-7	TGTGCCAGCAGTAGGGACAGGAACACCTACGAGCAGTACTTC	CASSRDRNTYEQYF
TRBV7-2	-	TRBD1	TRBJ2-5	TGTGCCAGCAGCGCCCCGGGACAGGCCTCCGGGACCCAGTACTTC	CASSAPGQASGTQYF
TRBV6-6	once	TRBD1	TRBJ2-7	TGTGCCAGCTCTTCGGGGACAGGGGGACGCGAGCAGTACTTC	CASSSGTGGREQYF
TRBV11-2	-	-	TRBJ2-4	TGTGCCAGCAGCTTAGACCCCCCCGGGCTAGCCAGCTTGCACATTCAGTACTTC	CASSLDPPGLASLHIQYF
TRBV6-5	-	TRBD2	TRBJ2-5	TGTGCCAGCAGTCCCAACAGCGGGGGCAGAACCCAGTACTTC	CASSPNSGGRTQYF
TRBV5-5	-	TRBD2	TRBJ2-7	TGTGCCAGCAGTTCGCCCCGACTAGCGGGAGACGAGCAGTACTTC	CASSSPRLAGDEQYF
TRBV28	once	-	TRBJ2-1	TGTGCCAGCACCATGAGGGGGGGCGAGCAGTTCTTC	CASTMRGGEQFF
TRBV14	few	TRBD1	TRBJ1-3	TGTGCCAGCAGCCCCCGACAGGGAATGGCGGCGTCTGGAAACACCATATATTTT	CASSPRQGMAASGNTIYF
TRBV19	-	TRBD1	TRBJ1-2	TGTGCCAGCTCCCGGGACAGGGGCCCCACGGCGAGTGGCTACACCTTC	CASSRDRGPTASGYTF
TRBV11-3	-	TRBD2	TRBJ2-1	TGTGCCAGCAGCTTAGCGACTAGCGAAAGCAATGAGCAGTTCTTC	CASSLATSESNEQFF
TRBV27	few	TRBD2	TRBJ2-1	TGTGCCAGCAGTTGGAGCGGGATTCTCAATGAGCAGTTCTTC	CASSWSGILNEQFF
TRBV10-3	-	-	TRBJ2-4	TGTGCCCTCCGGGCCAAAAACATTCAGTACTTC	CALRAKNIQYF
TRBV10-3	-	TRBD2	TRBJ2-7	TGTGCCATCAAGGAGCGGGACTCCTACGAGCAGTACTTC	CAIKERDSYEQYF
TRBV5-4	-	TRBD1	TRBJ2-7	TGTGCCAGCAGCGGCCGGGACAGCCTTATCAACGAGCAGTACTTC	CASSGRDSLINEQYF
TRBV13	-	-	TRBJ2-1	TGTGCCAGCAGCACCCTAGGCGTCCTCTACAATGAGCAGTTCTTC	CASSTLGVLYNEQFF
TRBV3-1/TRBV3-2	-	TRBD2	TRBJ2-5	TGTGCCAGCAGCCTCGGGGGGTGGGAGACCCAGTACTTC	CASSLGGWETQYF
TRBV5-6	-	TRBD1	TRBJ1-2	TGTGCCAGCAGCCCCGAGACGGGACAGAACCTCTATGGCTACACCTTC	CASSPETGQNLYGYTF
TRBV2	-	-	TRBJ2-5	TGTGCCAGCAGTGTAGGAGTAATAACTCAAGAGACCCAGTACTTC	CASSVGVITQETQYF
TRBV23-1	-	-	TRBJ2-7	TGCGCCAGCAGTCAACAGGGGAACGAGCAGTACTTC	CASSQQGNEQYF